The 13 T cell receptor beta chains given below trace back to one sample, sequenced in a study of cytomegalovirus exposure and HLA in healthy donors. It was with 60 Vbeta and 13 Jbeta primers that the PCR ran. The method was immunoSEQ multiplex PCR; TCRdb's version includes in-frame clones alone and lacks a portion of them. The sample includes some 120,000 clones, approximately 78% of them seen just once. The sample taken for sequencing was PBMCs. The source is a woman between 40 and 50 years old in good health and CMV-seronegative.

CDR3 nucleotides: TGTGCCAGCAGTGACGTTAGTATTAGCACAGATACGCAGTATTTT. Its translation: CASSDVSISTDTQYF. The chain links TRBV2 to TRBJ2-3; D gene uncertain. Trimming stripped 3 bases from V and 0 bases from J, with 10 bases between. The CDR3 is 15 residues long. The V gene's germline CDR1 is SNHLY and CDR2 FYNNEI.

V gene TRBV29-1 combines with J gene TRBJ1-2; D is perhaps TRBD1 (6 bases). This CDR3 comprises 12 residues. Germline V lookup: CDR1 SQVTM, CDR2 ANQGSEA. Trimming pared 1 base from V and 7 bases from J, leaving 10 bases between. The CDR3 protein is CSVEGGGGGYTF. CDR3 coding DNA: TGCAGCGTTGAAGGGGGAGGGGGTGGCTACACCTTC.

The V and J genes are TRBV19 and TRBJ2-1, with 9 nucleotides matching TRBD2. This CDR3 contains 16 residues. V trimming: 5 bases; J trimming: 8 bases; junction bases outside the gene matches: 13. Germline CDR1 reads LNHDA; CDR2 reads SQIVND (reference sequence). Written as DNA, the CDR3 is TGTGCCAGTAGTTCCTTCCCGGGACTAGCTGCCGATGAGCAGTTCTTC. It specifies CASSSFPGLAADEQFF.

The chain uses TRBV9 and TRBJ2-1; perhaps TRBD2 as D (5 bases). Germline V gene lookup returns CDR1 SGDLS and CDR2 YYNGEE. V lost 6 bases, J lost 0 bases, and 13 bases lay in between. The CDR3 sequence is 15 residues long. In DNA form, the CDR3 reads TGTGCCAGCACCGTCGGGGTTAGCTCCTACAATGAGCAGTTCTTC. This gives the protein CASTVGVSSYNEQFF.

This clone was detected only once. This chain uses TRBV5-4 with TRBJ2-3; no clear D gene. V gave up 4 bases and J gave up 1 base, with 19 bases separating them. Germline V CDR1 and CDR2: SGHNT, YYREEE (reference sequence). The CDR3 runs 17 residues. CDR3 sequence (DNA): TGTGCCAGCAGCCTCGAACCAGGCGTCCTGGGCACAGATACGCAGTATTTT. Translating gives CASSLEPGVLGTDTQYF.

This sequence joins TRBV6-1 and TRBJ2-7, with 11 nucleotides matching TRBD2. Germline assignment: CDR1 MNHNS and CDR2 SASEGT. The trim removed 7 bases at V and 1 base at J, leaving 18 bases unmatched. The CDR3 contains 19 residues. DNA for the CDR3: TGTGCCAGCAATGCAGCCCCGGGGGTAGCGGGAGGGCCGTCCTACGAGCAGTACTTC. Amino acids: CASNAAPGVAGGPSYEQYF.

The rearrangement uses TRBV18 and TRBJ1-1, with 8 bases fitting TRBD1. Losses at the gene ends were 5 bases for V and 5 bases for J; bases not matched to a gene: 13. Germline assignment: CDR1 KGHSH and CDR2 LQKENI. This CDR3 is 16 amino acids long. The CDR3 here is CASSATTGVSGTEAFF. As DNA, the CDR3 is TGTGCCAGCTCAGCTACGACAGGGGTTAGCGGGACTGAAGCTTTCTTT.

The chain couples TRBV5-1 to TRBJ1-1; TRBD1 matches 7 bases. The V gene end was trimmed by 5 bases and the J gene end by 2 bases; junction bases not matched to a gene: 24. CDR1 and CDR2 from the germline V gene are SGHRS and YFSETQ. The CDR3 is 20 amino acids. This CDR3 reads CASRGLRDSLGKGANTEAFF. CDR3 nucleotides: TGCGCCAGCAGGGGTCTTCGGGACAGTTTAGGCAAGGGGGCCAACACTGAAGCTTTCTTT.

Points on this clone: The sample has other DNA sequences that encode this CDR3 too. The CDR3 loop is CASTNLGLGYGYTF. The CDR3 region has the DNA TGTGCCAGCACCAATTTGGGACTCGGCTATGGCTACACCTTC. The rearrangement uses TRBV6-1 and TRBJ1-2, with D perhaps TRBD1 (5 bases). CDR1 is MNHNS and CDR2 is SASEGT in the germline V gene. CDR3 length equals 14 residues. V shed 7 bases and J shed 4 bases, with 16 bases lying between them.

Details on this clone: The same CDR3 arises from other DNA sequences in this sample as well. The chain employs TRBV7-9 and TRBJ1-1; weak D call: TRBD1 (6 bases). V lost 5 bases, J lost 1 base, and 11 bases lay in between. There are 14 residues in the CDR3. Per the germline V gene, CDR1 is SEHNR and CDR2 is FQNEAQ (reference sequence). CDR3 nucleotide sequence: TGTGCCAGCAGCACCAGGGGTTGGAACACTGAAGCTTTCTTT. Amino acid sequence: CASSTRGWNTEAFF. Supplemented by reference TRBV7-9 and TRBJ1-1, the full variable domain reads DTGVSQNPRHKITKRGQNVTFRCDPISEHNRLYWYRQTLGQGPEFLTYFQNEAQLEKSRLLSDRFSAERPKGSFSTLEIQRTEQGDSAMYLCASSTRGWNTEAFFGQGTRLTVV.

The chain carries TRBV28 and TRBJ1-4; weak D call: TRBD1 (6 bases). The germline V gene encodes CDR1 MDHEN and CDR2 SYDVKM. With 2 bases removed from V and 8 bases from J, the gap between germline ends came to 12 bases. The CDR3 loop spans 14 amino acids. The CDR3 loop is CASSLGGLGEKLFF. The CDR3 coding sequence is TGTGCCAGCAGTTTAGGGGGCTTGGGAGAAAAACTGTTTTTT.

The chain uses TRBV9 and TRBJ1-1; 7 bases line up with TRBD1. The germline CDR1 and CDR2 sequences are SGDLS and YYNGEE. This CDR3 region has 15 residues. J gave up 3 bases and V 0 bases, and 5 bases lay outside the gene matches. CDR3 residues: CASSVGWTGYTEAFF. As DNA, the CDR3 is TGTGCCAGCAGCGTAGGTTGGACAGGCTACACTGAAGCTTTCTTT.

The genes are TRBV28 and TRBJ2-3; TRBD1 might be the D (5 bases). Germline CDR1 is MDHEN and CDR2 is SYDVKM. Trimming took off 3 bases at V and 6 bases at J, with 16 bases between the two ends. This CDR3 is 15 amino acids long. CDR3 amino acids: CASSFQARVIDTQYF. DNA of the CDR3: TGTGCCAGCAGTTTTCAGGCCAGGGTGATCGATACGCAGTATTTT.